This T cell receptor (beta chain) originates from a study of cytomegalovirus exposure and HLA in healthy donors. With respect to this clone: The antigen remains unidentified.

Study observations and caveats: A classifier reportedly called cytomegalovirus status with high sensitivity and specificity.

The trim removed 2 bases at V and 5 bases at J, leaving 8 bases unmatched. Germline-derived CDR1 and CDR2 are SGDLS and YYNGEE. The CDR3 contains 16 residues. The study ran its PCR with 60 Vbeta and 13 Jbeta primers. Profiling relied on immunoSEQ multiplex PCR, and the TCRdb table lists in-frame clones only, not all of them. Seen here are around 130,000 clones, approximately 80% observed once, and the top ten hold approximately 2%. The chain employs TRBV9 and TRBJ2-1, with 9 bases identical to TRBD2. Specimen: PBMCs. The receptor was derived from a man in his forties or fifties in good health and CMV-seronegative. The CDR3 loop is CASSVSLAGNNNEQFF. CDR3 sequence (DNA): TGTGCCAGCAGCGTCAGCCTAGCGGGAAACAACAATGAGCAGTTCTTC.